This section outlines one TCR beta chain sequence together with its context. CDR3 and TCR beta VDJ profiling relied on a genomic DNA template. TCRdb called the reads again in MiXCR, with one record for every CDR3 protein. The sample consists of 150,000 to 180,000 distinct CDR3 sequences, over 50% of them appearing once. It was patients with CD8+CD57+ cell expansion by flow cytometry who were chosen for sequencing. No therapy was given to patients before blood sampling. This entry is derived from a study of CD8+CD57+ T cells in acquired aplastic anemia. Across the study: Sorted CD4+ and CD8+ cell DNA averaged approximately 3.4 ug.

The CDR3 runs 15 residues. The germline CDR1 and CDR2 sequences are SGHRS and YFSETQ. The V gene lost 4 bases and the J gene lost 4 bases, with 15 bases spanning the gap. V usage is TRBV5-1 and J usage is TRBJ2-1; no clear D. The material sequenced was sorted CD4+, CD8+, or CD8+CD57+ T cells (not recorded which) from PBMCs. This receptor was identified in a human donor with aplastic anemia. The CDR3 sequence is CASSQEVEIYNEQFF. CDR3 DNA sequence: TGCGCCAGCAGCCAGGAAGTGGAAATTTACAATGAGCAGTTCTTC.